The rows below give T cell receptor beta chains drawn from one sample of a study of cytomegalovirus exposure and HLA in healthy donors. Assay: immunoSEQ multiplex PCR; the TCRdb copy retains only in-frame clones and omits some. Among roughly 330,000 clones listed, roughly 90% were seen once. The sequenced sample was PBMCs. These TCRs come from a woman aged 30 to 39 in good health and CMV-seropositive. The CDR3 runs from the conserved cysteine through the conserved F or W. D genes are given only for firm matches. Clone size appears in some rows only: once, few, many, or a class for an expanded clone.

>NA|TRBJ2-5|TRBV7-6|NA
TGTGCCAGCAGCCGCAGGGGTGGAGAGACCCAGTACTTC
CASSRRGGETQYF
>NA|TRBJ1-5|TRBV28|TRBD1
TGTGCCAGCAGGTCACAGGGGGCCAATCAGCCCCAGCATTTT
CASRSQGANQPQHF
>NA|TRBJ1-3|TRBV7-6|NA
TGTGCCAGCAGCACTCCTCAGGGATCCGGAAACACCATATATTTT
CASSTPQGSGNTIYF
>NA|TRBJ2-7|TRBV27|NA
TGTGCCAGCAGTTTAAGTCTGAAATACGAGCAGTACTTC
CASSLSLKYEQYF
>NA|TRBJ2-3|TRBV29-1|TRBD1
TGCAGCGCGTCGGACAGGGGTTTGTTAGATACGCAGTATTTT
CSASDRGLLDTQYF
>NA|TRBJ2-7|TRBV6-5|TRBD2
TGTGCCAGCAGCACTAGCGGGAGGCGCTACGAGCAGTACTTC
CASSTSGRRYEQYF
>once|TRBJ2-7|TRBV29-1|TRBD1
TGCAGCGTTCCTCGTGACAGGGGAAAAAGGTACGAGCAGTACTTC
CSVPRDRGKRYEQYF
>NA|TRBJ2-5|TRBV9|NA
TGTGCCAGCAACCGCCTCGAGGAGACCCAGTACTTC
CASNRLEETQYF
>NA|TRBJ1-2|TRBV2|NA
TGTGCCAGCAGCAGGGCGGGGGCAGGGGGCTACACCTTC
CASSRAGAGGYTF
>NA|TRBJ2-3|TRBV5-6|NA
TGTGCCAGCAGCTTGGATCAGGGCACAGATACGCAGTATTTT
CASSLDQGTDTQYF
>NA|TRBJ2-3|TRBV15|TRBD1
TGTGCCACCGGTGGGGACAGGGAGTTAGATACGCAGTATTTT
CATGGDRELDTQYF
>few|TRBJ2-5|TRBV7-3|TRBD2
TGTGCCAGCAGCTTAACTGGCGGGAGTGAGACCCAGTACTTC
CASSLTGGSETQYF
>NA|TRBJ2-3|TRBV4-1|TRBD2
TGCGCCAGCAGCCAACTACCGGGACTAGAGTGGTATTTT
CASSQLPGLEWYF
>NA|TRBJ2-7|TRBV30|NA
TGTGCCTGGAGTTCTGGCTCCTACGAGCAGTACTTC
CAWSSGSYEQYF
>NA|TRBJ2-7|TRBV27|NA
TGTGCCAGCAGTTTAGTTGGGAGATACTACGAGCAGTACTTC
CASSLVGRYYEQYF
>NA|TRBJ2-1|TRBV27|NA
TGTGCCAGCAGTTTGGAGTCCTCCTACAATGAGCAGTTCTTC
CASSLESSYNEQFF
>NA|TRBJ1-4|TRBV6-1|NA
TGTGCCAGCAGGGTAAATGAAAAACTGTTTTTT
CASRVNEKLFF
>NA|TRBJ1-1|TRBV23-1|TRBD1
TGCGCCAGCAGTCATGGGAATGGACAGGGGAACACTGAAGCTTTCTTT
CASSHGNGQGNTEAFF
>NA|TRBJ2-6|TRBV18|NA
TGTGCCACCGTGGACGGTCTATCTGGGGCCAACGTCCTGACTTTC
CATVDGLSGANVLTF
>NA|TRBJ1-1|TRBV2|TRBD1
TGTGCCAGCAGTCAGGACAGGGGAGTAGCTGAAGCTTTCTTT
CASSQDRGVAEAFF
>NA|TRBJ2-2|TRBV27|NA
TGTGCCAGCAGTATCCACGGGGGGCTTAACACCGGGGAGCTGTTTTTT
CASSIHGGLNTGELFF
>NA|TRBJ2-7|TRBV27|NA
TGTGTCAGCAGTCTTACGGCCGGCACGCGAAACTACGAGCAGTACTTC
CVSSLTAGTRNYEQYF
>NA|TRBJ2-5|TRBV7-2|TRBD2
TGTGCCAGCAGCTTACCCGTGGGACTAGCGGGAGTTGAGACCCAGTACTTC
CASSLPVGLAGVETQYF
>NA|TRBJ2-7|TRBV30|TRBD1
TGTGCCTGGAGGCCCGCCCGGACAGGGTCCTACGAGCAGTACTTC
CAWRPARTGSYEQYF
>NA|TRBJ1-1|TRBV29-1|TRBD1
TGCAGCGTTTCACAGGGGGGCGAGAACACTGAAGCTTTCTTT
CSVSQGGENTEAFF
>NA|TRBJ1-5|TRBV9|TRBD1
TGTGCCAGCAGCGCTGGGACAGGGATTTTTCAGCCCCAGCATTTT
CASSAGTGIFQPQHF
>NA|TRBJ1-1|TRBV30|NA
TGTGCCTGGAGAGGGGCTAGGGGGAGCACTGAAGCTTTCTTT
CAWRGARGSTEAFF
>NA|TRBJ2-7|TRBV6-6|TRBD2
TGTGCCAGCTGTGGGGCGGGGGACGAGCAGTACTTC
CASCGAGDEQYF
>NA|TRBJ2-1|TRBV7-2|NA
TGTGCCAGCAGGACGGACTCCACTACTCGACTACGCTACAATGAGCAGTTCTTC
CASRTDSTTRLRYNEQFF
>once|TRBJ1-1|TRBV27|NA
TGTGCCAGCAGTTTAGGTTGGGTGAACACTGAAGCTTTCTTT
CASSLGWVNTEAFF
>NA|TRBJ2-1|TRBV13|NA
TGTGCCAGCAGTATAGATCAGACTGCGCAGTTCTTC
CASSIDQTAQFF
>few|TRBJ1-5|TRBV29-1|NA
TGCAGCGCCCGGGAGGGCAATCAGCCCCAGCATTTT
CSAREGNQPQHF
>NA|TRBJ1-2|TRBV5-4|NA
TGTGCCAGCAGCTTGGCCGGCCAGGGGATAGACTATGGCTACACCTTC
CASSLAGQGIDYGYTF
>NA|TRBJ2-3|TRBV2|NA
TGTGCCAGACGTACCCCATCTAGCACAGATACGCAGTATTTT
CARRTPSSTDTQYF
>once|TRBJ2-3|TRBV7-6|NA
TGTGCCAGCAGGGGGTTGGCAGATACGCAGTATTTT
CASRGLADTQYF
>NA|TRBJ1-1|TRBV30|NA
TGTGCCTGGAGGGAGACAGGTAGAGCTGAAGCTTTCTTT
CAWRETGRAEAFF
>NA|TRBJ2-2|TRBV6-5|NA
TGTGCCAGCAGTTTCTCACAACAGGGGAGGTCCGGGGAGCTGTTTTTT
CASSFSQQGRSGELFF
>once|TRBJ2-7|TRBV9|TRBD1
TGTGCCAGCAGCGCCGGACAGGGGGACTACGAGCAGTACTTC
CASSAGQGDYEQYF
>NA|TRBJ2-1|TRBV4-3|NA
TGCGCCAGCAGCCATAGAGTCGGGAATGAGCAGTTCTTC
CASSHRVGNEQFF